These 23 T cell receptor beta chains were all obtained from the same sample, sequenced in a study of OX40 agonist ivuxolimab in advanced cancers. Assay: immunoSEQ multiplex PCR; the TCRdb copy retains only in-frame clones and omits some. The repertoire has fewer than 65,000 clones, approximately 89% of them found once; the top ten carry approximately 19%. The sample was CD4+ or CD8+ T cells sorted from blood, taken in a trial of the OX40 agonist ivuxolimab. These receptors all come from an adult with an advanced solid tumor such as melanoma, head and neck, liver or kidney cancer.

The chain has TRBV5-5 and TRBJ1-2; 7 bases agree with TRBD1. J was trimmed by 2 bases and V by 0 bases; bases with no gene match: 7. Germline CDR1 SGHKS, CDR2 YYEKEE (reference sequence). The CDR3 consists of 16 residues. Here the CDR3 DNA reads TGTGCCAGCAGCTTGGTTTGGACAGGAGAAAACTATGGCTACACCTTC. Translated: CASSLVWTGENYGYTF.

The CDR3 loop is CASSFSADRRGYTF. CDR3 DNA: TGTGCCAGCAGCTTTTCGGCGGACCGCCGTGGCTACACCTTC. The V call is TRBV5-6, the J call TRBJ1-2, with no clear D. CDR1 and CDR2 (germline): SGHDT, YYEEEE. The CDR3 spans 14 residues. The germline V and J ends were trimmed by 2 bases and 7 bases, with 15 bases remaining between them. The variable domain in full, with the rest retrieved from reference TRBV5-6 and TRBJ1-2, is DAGVTQSPTHLIKTRGQQVTLRCSPKSGHDTVSWYQQALGQGPQFIFQYYEEEERQRGNFPDRFSGHQFPNYSSELNVNALLLGDSALYLCASSFSADRRGYTFGSGTRLTVV.

This chain connects TRBV2 to TRBJ2-2; 7 positions agree with TRBD1. The germline CDR1 and CDR2 sequences are SNHLY and FYNNEI. The CDR3 extends over 17 amino acids. After removal of 4 bases from V and 0 bases from J, the junction contained 8 bases not matched to a gene. As DNA, the CDR3 is TGTGCCAGCAGTGGGGGACAGCCATCGACGAACACCGGGGAGCTGTTTTTT. It translates to CASSGGQPSTNTGELFF.

V is TRBV27 and J is TRBJ2-7; TRBD1 matches 12 bases. CDR1 and CDR2 from the germline V gene are MNHEY and SMNVEV (reference sequence). The CDR3 totals 15 residues. With 6 bases clipped from V and 3 bases from J, the junction kept 6 bases outside the gene matches. CDR3 sequence: CASRMGQGAIYEQYF. CDR3 in DNA: TGTGCCAGCAGGATGGGACAGGGGGCTATCTACGAGCAGTACTTC.

This chain links TRBV18 with TRBJ1-1, with 9 bases fitting TRBD1. This CDR3 is 14 amino acids long. The germline V gene has CDR1 KGHSH and CDR2 LQKENI. V was pared by 3 bases and J by 4 bases, with 3 bases of the junction left unmatched. The CDR3, as DNA: TGTGCCAGCTCACCTGACAGGGGGTTCACTGAAGCTTTCTTT. It encodes CASSPDRGFTEAFF.

This rearrangement joins TRBV11-3 to TRBJ1-5; D unclear. The CDR3 runs 15 residues. Germline V gene data show CDR1 as SGHNT and CDR2 as YENEEA. V lost 1 base and J lost 0, with 7 bases in between. CDR3 in amino acids: CASSLVVYSNQPQHF. In DNA form, the CDR3 reads TGTGCCAGCAGCTTAGTCGTCTATAGCAATCAGCCCCAGCATTTT.

This clone was recorded once. The chain employs TRBV12-5 and TRBJ1-5, with 8 positions matching TRBD1. The germline V gene encodes CDR1 LGHNT and CDR2 FRNRAP. With V trimmed by 6 bases and J by 0 bases, 7 bases remained unmatched. The CDR3 consists of 16 residues. This CDR3 reads CASGTGERGSNQPQHF. Here the CDR3 DNA reads TGTGCTAGTGGGACAGGGGAAAGGGGTAGCAATCAGCCCCAGCATTTT.

This chain joins TRBV7-9 and TRBJ2-1, with D unclear. From germline, CDR1 is SEHNR and CDR2 FQNEAQ (reference sequence). The CDR3 loop spans 11 amino acids. The V and J ends lost 5 bases and 6 bases respectively, with 5 bases between them. This CDR3 is CASSPPNEQFF. The CDR3 DNA reads TGTGCCAGCAGCCCTCCCAATGAGCAGTTCTTC.

A note on this clone: One end of the junction fails to match germline, which may point to a read error. J is TRBJ2-6 and V is TRBV28; 8 bases map to TRBD1. Germline V CDR1 and CDR2: MDHEN, SYDVKM. The CDR3 contains 19 residues. The CDR3 DNA reads TGTACCAGCAGGGGGCCCGGGACACCGATTAGCTCTGGGGCCAACGTCCTGACTTTC. It yields the protein CTSRGPGTPISSGANVLTF.

This clone was seen once. V and J are TRBV7-9 and TRBJ1-2; maybe TRBD1 (5 bases). V shed 6 bases and J shed 4 bases, with 9 bases lying between them. The CDR3 is 12 amino acids. Germline V lookup: CDR1 SEHNR, CDR2 FQNEAQ (reference sequence). DNA for the CDR3: TGTGCCAGCAGTTTTACAGGCTATGGCTACACCTTC. Amino acids: CASSFTGYGYTF.

The V call is TRBV27, the J call TRBJ2-3, with 10 bases lining up with TRBD2. Trimming cost V 5 bases and J 2 bases; bases outside gene matches: 7. CDR1 MNHEY and CDR2 SMNVEV come from the germline V gene (reference sequence). The CDR3 contains 16 residues. The CDR3 loop reads CASSPGTSVHTDTQYF. The CDR3 DNA reads TGTGCCAGCAGTCCGGGGACTAGCGTTCACACAGATACGCAGTATTTT.

The chain combines TRBV27 with TRBJ1-2; D call uncertain. V shed 8 bases and J shed 2 bases, with 15 bases lying between them. This CDR3 is 14 amino acids long. Germline values: CDR1 MNHEY, CDR2 SMNVEV (reference sequence). CDR3 loop: CASAQLRLNYGYTF. The CDR3 DNA sequence: TGTGCCAGCGCCCAATTAAGACTCAACTATGGCTACACCTTC.

The J gene is TRBJ2-5, the V gene TRBV6-6; the D is unclear. The CDR3 has 12 residues. V lost 2 bases to trimming and J lost 4 bases, with 5 bases between them. Germline V gene data show CDR1 as MNHNY and CDR2 as SVGAGI (reference sequence). CDR3 loop: CASSYPGETQYF. As DNA, the CDR3 is TGTGCCAGCAGTTACCCAGGAGAGACCCAGTACTTC.

The chain joins TRBV15 to TRBJ2-7, with D hard to call. The V end lost 1 base, the J end lost 3 bases, and 4 bases lay between the germline ends. The CDR3 loop spans 12 amino acids. Germline CDR1 LNHNV, CDR2 YYDKDF (reference sequence). The CDR3 protein is CATSRGLYEQYF. CDR3 DNA sequence: TGTGCCACCAGCAGAGGCCTCTACGAGCAGTACTTC.

V and J are TRBV7-9 and TRBJ1-5; the D is unclear. The CDR3 extends over 13 amino acids. Germline loops: CDR1 SEHNR, CDR2 FQNEAQ (reference sequence). V was shortened by 5 bases and J by 4 bases, with 9 bases between the two germline ends. CDR3 region: CASSHGANQPQHF. The CDR3 DNA reads TGTGCCAGCAGCCACGGAGCGAATCAGCCCCAGCATTTT.

The chain has TRBV29-1 and TRBJ2-1; TRBD2 matches 8 bases. This CDR3 is built from 15 residues. Germline V gene data show CDR1 as SQVTM and CDR2 as ANQGSEA. With V trimmed by 3 bases and J by 7 bases, 11 bases remained unmatched. CDR3 amino acids: CSVDIAGRPGNEQFF. In DNA form, the CDR3 reads TGCAGCGTTGACATAGCGGGACGACCCGGGAATGAGCAGTTCTTC.

The chain employs TRBV4-1 and TRBJ2-2, with D hard to call. Germline CDR1 is MGHRA and CDR2 is YSYEKL. This CDR3 region has 12 residues. Trimming took off 8 bases at V and 6 bases at J, with 10 bases between the two ends. As DNA, the CDR3 is TGCGCCAGCGGAATTCACTCCGGGGAGCTGTTTTTT. Its translation is CASGIHSGELFF.

The chain links TRBV7-9 to TRBJ2-1; 8 bases agree with TRBD2. From germline, CDR1 is SEHNR and CDR2 FQNEAQ (reference sequence). This CDR3 contains 15 residues. V trimming: 0 bases; J trimming: 4 bases; junction bases outside the gene matches: 2. Here the CDR3 DNA reads TGTGCCAGCAGCTTAGCCAGCGGGGGTTACAATGAGCAGTTCTTC. Translation gives CASSLASGGYNEQFF.

J is TRBJ1-3 and V is TRBV11-2; a possible D gene is TRBD1 (6 bases). CDR1 and CDR2 (germline): SGHAT, FQNNGV. V was pared by 4 bases and J by 0 bases, with 10 bases between. This CDR3 contains 15 residues. The CDR3 region is CASSSDRSSGNTIYF. CDR3 nucleotides: TGTGCCAGCAGCTCAGACAGGAGCTCTGGAAACACCATATATTTT.

The chain joins TRBV7-9 to TRBJ2-7; 9 bases agree with TRBD1. Germline V gene sequence: CDR1 SEHNR, CDR2 FQNEAQ (reference sequence). J lost 6 bases, V lost 4 bases, and 7 bases had no gene match. This CDR3 region has 14 residues. The CDR3 DNA sequence: TGTGCCAGCAGCTGGGGGACAGGGTTAAGCGAGCAGTACTTC. It yields the protein CASSWGTGLSEQYF. The full variable domain, in which reference TRBV7-9 and TRBJ2-7 provide the parts outside the CDR3, is DTGVSQNPRHKITKRGQNVTFRCDPISEHNRLYWYRQTLGQGPEFLTYFQNEAQLEKSRLLSDRFSAERPKGSFSTLEIQRTEQGDSAMYLCASSWGTGLSEQYFGPGTRLTVT.

The chain employs TRBV19 and TRBJ2-1, with 9 bases matching TRBD2. The CDR3 extends over 15 amino acids. Losses at the gene ends were 3 bases for V and 3 bases for J; bases not matched to a gene: 3. The germline V gene encodes CDR1 LNHDA and CDR2 SQIVND (reference sequence). The CDR3 coding sequence is TGTGCCAGTAGTATCGGAGCGGGGGGCTACAATGAGCAGTTCTTC. Translation: CASSIGAGGYNEQFF. Looking up the rest from reference TRBV19 and TRBJ2-1 gives the full variable domain: DGGITQSPKYLFRKEGQNVTLSCEQNLNHDAMYWYRQDPGQGLRLIYYSQIVNDFQKGDIAEGYSVSREKKESFPLTVTSAQKNPTAFYLCASSIGAGGYNEQFFGPGTRLTVL.

This rearrangement joins TRBV6-4 to TRBJ2-3; 7 nucleotides line up with TRBD2. The length of the CDR3 is 13 residues. V was clipped by 10 bases and J by 5 bases; unmatched bases: 9. Germline values: CDR1 MRHNA, CDR2 SNTAGT. CDR3 amino acids: CATSGAERDTQYF. As DNA, the CDR3 is TGTGCCACCAGCGGGGCCGAGAGAGATACGCAGTATTTT.

The chain employs TRBV27 and TRBJ2-1; D gene unclear. Trimming cost V 8 bases and J 1 base, with 9 bases left between them. Germline V gene data show CDR1 as MNHEY and CDR2 as SMNVEV (reference sequence). The CDR3 loop spans 13 amino acids. The DNA for the CDR3 is TGTGCCAGCGGAGCAGTATCCTACAATGAGCAGTTCTTC. Its translation is CASGAVSYNEQFF.